The clone carrying this TCR beta chain has at least ten counts. Antigen: not known. This specimen belongs to a study of blood T cells in healthy people across ages. General study points: Higher diversity and more naive CD4+ cells were features of long-lived donors, compared to aged donors.

Alongside a J-beta primer mix, a sample-barcoded 5' primer served in a second PCR lasting roughly 6 to 12 cycles. No fewer than 3 million CDR3-containing paired-end reads came from each sample. TCRdb independently ran MiXCR on the 5' RACE reads; one entry per CDR3 protein. Of 540,000 or so distinct CDR3 sequences detected, roughly 28% appear once; the ten largest clones hold about 18%. CDR1 and CDR2 from the germline V gene are SGDLS and YYNGEE. Losses at the gene ends were 3 bases for V and 4 bases for J; bases not matched to a gene: 0. The CDR3 extends over 14 amino acids. This clonotype originated in a woman in her seventies in good health. Input material: blood. The rearrangement uses TRBV9 and TRBJ2-1; 11 bases are shared with TRBD2. The CDR3 region has the DNA TGTGCCAGCAGCGGGACTAGCGGGTACAATGAGCAGTTCTTC. It encodes CASSGTSGYNEQFF.